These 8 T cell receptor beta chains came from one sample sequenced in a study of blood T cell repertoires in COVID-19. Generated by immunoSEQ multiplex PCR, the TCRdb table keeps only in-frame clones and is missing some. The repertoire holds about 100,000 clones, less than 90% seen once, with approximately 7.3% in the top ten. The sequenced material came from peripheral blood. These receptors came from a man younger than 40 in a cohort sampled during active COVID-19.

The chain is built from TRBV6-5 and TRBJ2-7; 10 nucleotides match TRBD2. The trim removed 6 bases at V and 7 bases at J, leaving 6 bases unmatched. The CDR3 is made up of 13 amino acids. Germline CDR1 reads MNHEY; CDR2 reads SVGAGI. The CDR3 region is CASRAGGLAEQYF. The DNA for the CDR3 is TGTGCCAGCAGAGCGGGGGGGCTAGCGGAGCAGTACTTC.

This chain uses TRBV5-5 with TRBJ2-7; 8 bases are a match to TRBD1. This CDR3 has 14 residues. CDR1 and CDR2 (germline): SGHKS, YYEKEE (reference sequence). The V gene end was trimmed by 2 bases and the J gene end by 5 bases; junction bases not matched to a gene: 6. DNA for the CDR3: TGTGCCAGCAGCTTCGAGTGGACAGGGAACGAGCAGTACTTC. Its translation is CASSFEWTGNEQYF.

CDR3 region: CASSGQGMGGELFF. In DNA form, the CDR3 reads TGTGCCAGCAGCGGACAGGGTATGGGCGGGGAGCTGTTTTTT. The chain recombines TRBV2 with TRBJ2-2; the match to TRBD1 covers 8 bases. With 6 bases clipped from V and 7 bases from J, the junction kept 7 bases outside the gene matches. CDR1 is SNHLY, CDR2 FYNNEI, per germline. The CDR3 length is 14 residues.

The CDR3 spells CASSYDTGYSPLHF. CDR3 bases: TGTGCCAGCAGCTACGATACAGGGTATTCACCCCTCCACTTT. The chain recombines TRBV7-9 with TRBJ1-6; D is possibly TRBD1 (6 bases). There are 14 residues in the CDR3. Looked up from germline, CDR1 is SEHNR and CDR2 is FQNEAQ (reference sequence). V was pared by 4 bases and J by 8 bases, with 12 bases between.

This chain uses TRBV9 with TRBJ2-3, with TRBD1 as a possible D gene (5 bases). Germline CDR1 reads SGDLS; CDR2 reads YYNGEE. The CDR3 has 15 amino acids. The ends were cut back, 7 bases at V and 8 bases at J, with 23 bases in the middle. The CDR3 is CASAREKGPQGTQYF. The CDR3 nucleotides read TGTGCCAGCGCCAGGGAAAAGGGCCCTCAGGGTACGCAGTATTTT.

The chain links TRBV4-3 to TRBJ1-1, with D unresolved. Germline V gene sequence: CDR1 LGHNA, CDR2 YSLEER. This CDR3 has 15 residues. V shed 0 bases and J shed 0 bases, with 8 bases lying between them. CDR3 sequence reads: CASSQDPGMNTEAFF. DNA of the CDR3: TGCGCCAGCAGCCAAGATCCGGGAATGAACACTGAAGCTTTCTTT.

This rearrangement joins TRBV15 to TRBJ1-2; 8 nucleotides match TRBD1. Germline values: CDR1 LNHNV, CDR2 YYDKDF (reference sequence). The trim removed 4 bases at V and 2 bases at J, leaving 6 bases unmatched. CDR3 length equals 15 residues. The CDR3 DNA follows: TGTGCCACCAGCAAAGGACAGGGAACAAACTATGGCTACACCTTC. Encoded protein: CATSKGQGTNYGYTF.

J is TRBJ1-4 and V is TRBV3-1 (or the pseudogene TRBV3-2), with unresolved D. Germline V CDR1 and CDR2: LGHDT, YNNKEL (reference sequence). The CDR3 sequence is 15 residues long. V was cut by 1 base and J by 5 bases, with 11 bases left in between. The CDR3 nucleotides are TGTGCCAGCAGCCAAGGGATCTCGGGGAATGAAAAACTGTTTTTT. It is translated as CASSQGISGNEKLFF.